The 16 T cell receptor beta chains below all came from one sample that was sequenced in a study of graft-versus-host responses after intestinal transplantation. Sequenced by immunoSEQ multiplex PCR; TCRdb stores in-frame clones only, minus some. The sample holds 70,000 to 95,000 clones; 90% are singletons and the top ten take 0.095% to 0.11%. These receptors are not linked to any known antigen. Sequencing was performed on unstimulated CD4+ T cells sorted from spleen or lymph node cells, taken before intestinal transplant. These receptors all stem from a human donor who received an intestinal transplant.

This chain connects TRBV18 to TRBJ1-6; TRBD1 matches at 7 bases. V dropped 4 bases and J dropped 4; count of bases not matched to a gene: 13. The CDR3 has 18 residues. Germline V gene lookup returns CDR1 KGHSH and CDR2 LQKENI. The chain's CDR3 is CASSLSRQGVFYNSPLHF. The CDR3 coding sequence is TGTGCCAGCTCACTGTCGCGACAGGGAGTTTTTTATAATTCACCCCTCCACTTT.

V is TRBV7-8 and J is TRBJ1-6; 8 positions agree with TRBD1. The CDR3 is 17 residues long. From germline, CDR1 is SGHVS and CDR2 FQNEAQ. V gave up 3 bases and J gave up 7 bases; unmatched junction bases: 11. CDR3 amino acids: CASSFDTRTGRNSPLHF. The CDR3 DNA reads TGTGCCAGCAGCTTCGACACCCGGACAGGGAGGAATTCACCCCTCCACTTT.

There are a few counts of this clone. This chain joins TRBV5-6 and TRBJ1-2; the D gene is possibly TRBD1 (5 bases). The CDR3 covers 16 residues. Germline lookup yields CDR1 SGHDT and CDR2 YYEEEE. Trimming pared 3 bases from V and 0 bases from J, leaving 15 bases between. CDR3 amino acids: CASSWGRGGTNYGYTF. The DNA for the CDR3 is TGTGCCAGCAGCTGGGGTAGGGGAGGGACTAACTATGGCTACACCTTC.

Comments on this clone: The same CDR3 can be traced to other DNA sequences in this sample. The rearrangement joins TRBV7-9 to TRBJ1-6; D is unclear. Trimming took off 3 bases at V and 9 bases at J, with 6 bases between the two ends. Germline V CDR1 and CDR2: SEHNR, FQNEAQ (reference sequence). This CDR3 is built from 12 residues. The CDR3 bases are TGTGCCAGCAGCTTTTCAGGTTCACCCCTCCACTTT. It specifies CASSFSGSPLHF.

This rearrangement joins TRBV5-1 to TRBJ2-2; 12 positions agree with TRBD2. Germline V gene lookup returns CDR1 SGHRS and CDR2 YFSETQ. Losses at the gene ends were 5 bases for V and 4 bases for J; bases not matched to a gene: 9. The CDR3 length is 17 residues. CDR3 sequence (DNA): TGCGCCAGCAGACGACTAGCGGGGGAGAGGAGCACCGGGGAGCTGTTTTTT. Translation: CASRRLAGERSTGELFF.

The V call is TRBV27, the J call TRBJ1-5, with D possibly matching TRBD1 (5 bases). This CDR3 region has 17 residues. Germline CDR1 and CDR2: MNHEY and SMNVEV (reference sequence). Trimming took 1 base from V and 1 from J, leaving 14 bases between them. CDR3 bases: TGTGCCAGCAGTTTATTCTCCACAGGTGGGAGCAATCAGCCCCAGCATTTT. Protein: CASSLFSTGGSNQPQHF.

J is TRBJ1-1 and V is TRBV2, with TRBD1 matching over 8 bases. The V and J ends lost 7 bases and 6 bases, in that order; junction bases with no gene match: 10. CDR3 length: 14 amino acids. Looked up from germline, CDR1 is SNHLY and CDR2 is FYNNEI. CDR3 coding DNA: TGTGCCAGCACAGGACAGGGTTTTTTTCCTGAAGCTTTCTTT. Translated: CASTGQGFFPEAFF.

The chain has TRBV6-5 and TRBJ2-2, with D perhaps TRBD1 (6 bases). The CDR3 length is 13 residues. Trimming stripped 9 bases from V and 6 bases from J, with 14 bases between. Germline-derived CDR1 and CDR2 are MNHEY and SVGAGI. CDR3 sequence (DNA): TGTGCCAGTGGGGGCCCGCCAGCCGGGGAGCTGTTTTTT. Protein sequence: CASGGPPAGELFF.

The chain carries TRBV23-1 and TRBJ2-7, with D maybe TRBD1 (5 bases). TRBV23-1 belongs to the ORF category, with a function that is uncertain. Between the trimmed V and J ends, which lost 3 bases and 2 bases, there was a span of 11 bases. This CDR3 has 14 amino acids. CDR3 DNA: TGCGCCAGCAGTCATGGCAGGGTCCCCTACGAGCAGTACTTC. This encodes CASSHGRVPYEQYF.

The chain links TRBV5-1 to TRBJ1-3; no clear D gene. V shed 0 bases and J shed 3 bases, with 7 bases lying between them. CDR3 size: 14 residues. Germline lookup yields CDR1 SGHRS and CDR2 YFSETQ. The DNA for the CDR3 is TGCGCCAGCAGCTTGGCCGGGTTTGGAAACACCATATATTTT. Protein sequence: CASSLAGFGNTIYF. Full variable domain (outside the CDR3, taken from reference TRBV5-1 and TRBJ1-3): KAGVTQTPRYLIKTRGQQVTLSCSPISGHRSVSWYQQTPGQGLQFLFEYFSETQRNKGNFPGRFSGRQFSNSRSEMNVSTLELGDSALYLCASSLAGFGNTIYFGEGSWLTVV.

For this clone: One end of the junction is discordant with germline, which a read error may explain. Different DNA sequences within this sample yield the same CDR3. The chain has TRBV4-2 and TRBJ2-3; perhaps TRBD2 as D (6 bases). This CDR3 is 12 amino acids long. Germline values: CDR1 LGHNA, CDR2 YNFKEQ. In DNA, the CDR3 is TGTGCCAGCAGCCAGGGCGGGGATACGCAGTACTTT. This translates into CASSQGGDTQYF.

This chain links TRBV2 with TRBJ2-7, with TRBD1 identical over 10 bases. The CDR3 totals 13 residues. After removal of 6 bases from V and 7 bases from J, the junction contained 6 bases not matched to a gene. Germline V CDR1 and CDR2: SNHLY, FYNNEI. The CDR3 nucleotides read TGTGCCAGCAGGACAGGGGGCTCGGGGGAGCAGTACTTC. This gives the protein CASRTGGSGEQYF.

The chain is built from TRBV7-9 and TRBJ2-6; D unresolved. V lost 8 bases and J lost 0, with 11 bases in between. CDR1 is SEHNR and CDR2 is FQNEAQ in the germline V gene (reference sequence). The CDR3 is 15 residues long. The CDR3 sequence is CASPLRGSGANVLTF. CDR3 bases: TGTGCCAGCCCCTTGAGAGGCTCTGGGGCCAACGTCCTGACTTTC.

The chain uses TRBV18 and TRBJ1-1, with no clear D. The germline V and J ends were trimmed by 3 bases and 5 bases, with 16 bases remaining between them. The length of the CDR3 is 15 residues. CDR1 and CDR2 from the germline V gene are KGHSH and LQKENI. This CDR3 is CASSPRTGDGTEAFF. In nucleotides, the CDR3 is TGTGCCAGCTCACCTCGGACGGGAGATGGGACTGAAGCTTTCTTT.

The chain's CDR3 is CASSLRSSGGNEQFF. In nucleotides, the CDR3 is TGTGCCAGCAGCTTAAGGTCTAGCGGGGGCAATGAGCAGTTCTTC. The rearrangement uses TRBV5-4 and TRBJ2-1; 10 bases map to TRBD2. Per the germline V gene, CDR1 is SGHNT and CDR2 is YYREEE (reference sequence). The CDR3 loop spans 15 amino acids. The trim removed 2 bases at V and 6 bases at J, leaving 5 bases unmatched.

The V and J genes are TRBV6-6 and TRBJ2-3; maybe TRBD1 (7 bases). There are 12 residues in the CDR3. The V gene lost 6 bases and the J gene lost 5 bases, with 9 bases spanning the gap. Germline V lookup: CDR1 MNHNY, CDR2 SVGAGI (reference sequence). The CDR3 reads CASSQGGDTQYF. The CDR3 nucleotides read TGTGCCAGCAGCCAGGGGGGAGATACGCAGTATTTT.